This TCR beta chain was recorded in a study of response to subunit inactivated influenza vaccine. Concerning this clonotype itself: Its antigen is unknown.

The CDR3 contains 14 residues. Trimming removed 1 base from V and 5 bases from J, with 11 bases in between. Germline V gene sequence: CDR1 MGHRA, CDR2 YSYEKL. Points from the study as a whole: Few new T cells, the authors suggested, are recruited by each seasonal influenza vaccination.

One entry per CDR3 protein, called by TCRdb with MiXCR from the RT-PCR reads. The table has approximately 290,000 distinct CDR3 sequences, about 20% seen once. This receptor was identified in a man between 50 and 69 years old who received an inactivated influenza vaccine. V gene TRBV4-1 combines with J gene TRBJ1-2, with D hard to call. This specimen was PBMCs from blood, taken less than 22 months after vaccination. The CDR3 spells CASSQGVEGYGYTF. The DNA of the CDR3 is TGCGCCAGCAGCCAAGGAGTCGAAGGTTATGGCTACACCTTC.